This TCR beta chain was found in a study of blood T cell repertoires in COVID-19. In the study overall: Collection of acute and convalescent COVID-19 samples took place in the United States, Italy and Spain. T cells, B-cell-depleted T cells, or PBMCs provided the cDNA or gDNA that served as material.

CDR1 and CDR2 (germline): LGHDT, YNNKEL (reference sequence). The V gene end was trimmed by 4 bases and the J gene end by 6 bases; junction bases not matched to a gene: 5. The CDR3 has 14 residues. Repertoires were generated with immunoSEQ multiplex PCR, while TCRdb's copy carries only in-frame clones and drops some. Of a few hundred thousand clones detected, 85% appear once; the ten largest clones hold approximately 3.7%. Sequenced sample: peripheral blood. The V and J genes are TRBV3-1 (or the pseudogene TRBV3-2) and TRBJ1-5; 8 nucleotides agree with TRBD1. The clonotype was recovered from a woman between 18 and 30 years old with acute or convalescent COVID-19. In DNA form, the CDR3 reads TGTGCCAGCAGCCTCGGACAGGGTACTCAGCCCCAGCATTTT. Translated, it gives CASSLGQGTQPQHF.